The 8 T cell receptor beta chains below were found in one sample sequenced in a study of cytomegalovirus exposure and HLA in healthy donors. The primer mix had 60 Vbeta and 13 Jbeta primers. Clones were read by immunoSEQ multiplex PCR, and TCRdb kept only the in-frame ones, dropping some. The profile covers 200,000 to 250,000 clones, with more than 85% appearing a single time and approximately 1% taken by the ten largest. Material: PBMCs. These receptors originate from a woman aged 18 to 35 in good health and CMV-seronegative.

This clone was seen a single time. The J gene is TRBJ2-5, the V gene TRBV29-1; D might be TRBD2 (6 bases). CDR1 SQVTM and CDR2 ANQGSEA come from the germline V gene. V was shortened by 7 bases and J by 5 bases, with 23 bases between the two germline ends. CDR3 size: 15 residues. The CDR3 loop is CSAGLRRGAGETQYF. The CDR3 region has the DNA TGCAGCGCCGGCCTGAGAAGAGGGGCGGGGGAGACCCAGTACTTC.

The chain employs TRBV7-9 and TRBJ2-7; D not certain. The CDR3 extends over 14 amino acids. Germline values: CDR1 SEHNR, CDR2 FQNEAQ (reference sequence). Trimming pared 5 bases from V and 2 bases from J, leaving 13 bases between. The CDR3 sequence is CASSPRLNTYEQYF. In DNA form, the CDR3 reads TGTGCCAGCAGCCCCCGTCTAAATACCTACGAGCAGTACTTC.

Here the CDR3 DNA reads TGCGCCAGCAGCAAAATTACTAGTTCCCAGACCCAGTACTTC. Its translation: CASSKITSSQTQYF. The chain carries TRBV5-1 and TRBJ2-5, with a tentative D call TRBD2 (5 bases). The V end lost 4 bases, the J end lost 6 bases, and 16 bases lay between the germline ends. The CDR3 runs to 14 residues. Per germline, CDR1 SGHRS and CDR2 YFSETQ.

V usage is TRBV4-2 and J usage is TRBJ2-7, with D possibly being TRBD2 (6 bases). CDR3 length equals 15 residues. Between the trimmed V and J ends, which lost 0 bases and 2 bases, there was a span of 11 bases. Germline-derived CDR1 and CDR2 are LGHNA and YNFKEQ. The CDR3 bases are TGTGCCAGCAGCCAAGAGGCGGGGACCCCCTACGAGCAGTACTTC. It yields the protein CASSQEAGTPYEQYF.

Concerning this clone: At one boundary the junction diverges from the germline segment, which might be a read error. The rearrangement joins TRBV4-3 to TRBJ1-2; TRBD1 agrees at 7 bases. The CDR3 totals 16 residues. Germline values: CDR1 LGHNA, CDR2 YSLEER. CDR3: CASSQDGRGQNYVYTF. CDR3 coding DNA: TGCGCCAGCAGCCAAGACGGGAGGGGACAGAACTATGTCTACACCTTC.

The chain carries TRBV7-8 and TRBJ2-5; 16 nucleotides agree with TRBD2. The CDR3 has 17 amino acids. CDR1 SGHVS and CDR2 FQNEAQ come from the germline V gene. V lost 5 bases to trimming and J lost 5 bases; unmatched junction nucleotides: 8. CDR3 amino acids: CASSPYPGLAGGETQYF. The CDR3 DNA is TGTGCCAGCAGCCCGTATCCGGGACTAGCGGGGGGGGAGACCCAGTACTTC.

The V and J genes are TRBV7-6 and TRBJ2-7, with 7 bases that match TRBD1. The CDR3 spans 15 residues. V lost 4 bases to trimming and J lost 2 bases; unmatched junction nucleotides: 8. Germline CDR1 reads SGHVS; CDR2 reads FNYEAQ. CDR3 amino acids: CASSSTGFPTYEQYF. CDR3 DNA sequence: TGTGCCAGCAGCTCGACAGGGTTCCCCACCTACGAGCAGTACTTC.

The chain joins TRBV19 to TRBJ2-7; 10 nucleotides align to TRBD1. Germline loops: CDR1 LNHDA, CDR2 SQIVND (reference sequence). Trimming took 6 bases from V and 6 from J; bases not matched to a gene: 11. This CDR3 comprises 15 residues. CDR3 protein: CASSWGTGVLAEQYF. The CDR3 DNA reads TGTGCCAGTAGCTGGGGGACAGGGGTTCTCGCCGAGCAGTACTTC.